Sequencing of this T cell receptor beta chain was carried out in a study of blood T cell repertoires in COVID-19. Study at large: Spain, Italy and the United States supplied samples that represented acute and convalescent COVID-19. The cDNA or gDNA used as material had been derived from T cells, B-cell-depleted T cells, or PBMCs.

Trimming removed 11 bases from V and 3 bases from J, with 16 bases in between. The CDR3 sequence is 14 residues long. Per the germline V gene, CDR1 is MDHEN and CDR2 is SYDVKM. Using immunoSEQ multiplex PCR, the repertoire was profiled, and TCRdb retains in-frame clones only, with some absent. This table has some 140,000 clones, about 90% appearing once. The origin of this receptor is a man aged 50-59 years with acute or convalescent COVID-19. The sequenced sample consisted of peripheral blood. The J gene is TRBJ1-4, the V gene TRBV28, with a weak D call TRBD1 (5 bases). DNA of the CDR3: TGTGCCGCCACCGGGGGATCCGCTAATGAAAAACTGTTTTTT. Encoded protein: CAATGGSANEKLFF.